This is a list of T cell receptor beta chains from one sample in a study of T cell changes during pregnancy in multiple sclerosis. The repertoire was sequenced with immunoSEQ multiplex PCR; TCRdb's copy has only in-frame clones and lacks some. The table has about 38,000 clones, 88% seen once. The material was CD8+ T cells from peripheral blood mononuclear cells, obtained in the third trimester of pregnancy. Source of these receptors: a female donor with multiple sclerosis, enrolled in a pregnancy study. Both conserved end residues are part of each CDR3. D genes are given only for firm matches.

. | TRBJ2-7 | TRBV28 | CASSIQGYSYEQYF
. | TRBJ2-7 | TRBV5-1 | CASSLAEDTVSYEQYF
TRBD2 | TRBJ2-1 | TRBV4-1 | CASSPTSRLRNEQFF
TRBD2 | TRBJ2-3 | TRBV7-9 | CASSLPLAGAKPSTDTQYF
. | TRBJ2-1 | TRBV28 | CASSFGQGYGNEQFF
. | TRBJ1-1 | TRBV19 | CASSKTVNTEAFF
. | TRBJ1-2 | TRBV29-1 | CSVEDLMGDGYGYTF
TRBD1 | TRBJ1-1 | TRBV6-6 | CASSYTKTGLPEAFF
. | TRBJ2-1 | TRBV30 | CAWSVREGNGEQFF
. | TRBJ2-7 | TRBV19 | CASSIYDSAGYEQYF
TRBD1 | TRBJ2-7 | TRBV5-1 | CASSLDRGLEQYF
. | TRBJ1-1 | TRBV2 | CASSSPRDKGRVTEAFF
. | TRBJ2-7 | TRBV10-3 | CAISGRTASYEQYF
. | TRBJ1-1 | TRBV14 | CASSQGGSVGAFF
. | TRBJ1-5 | TRBV11-2 | CASSLGQAQPQHF
TRBD1 | TRBJ1-1 | TRBV5-8 | CARHIRTGRYTEAFF
. | TRBJ1-2 | TRBV28 | CASSLGYSIYGYTF
. | TRBJ2-1 | TRBV5-1 | CASSLRGGVNEQFF
TRBD1 | TRBJ2-7 | TRBV30 | CAWSLGTGPSYEQYF
TRBD2 | TRBJ2-7 | TRBV30 | CAWSFTGTSGGLSYEQYF
. | TRBJ1-1 | TRBV6-5 | CATSAGVTEAFF
TRBD1 | TRBJ2-7 | TRBV28 | CASCGAGGYYEQYF
. | TRBJ1-2 | TRBV7-9 | CASSLARTESGGYTF
. | TRBJ1-6 | TRBV7-2 | CASSLYAMGRSPLHF
TRBD1 | TRBJ1-4 | TRBV27 | CASSSGQGPGKLFF
. | TRBJ1-2 | TRBV30 | CAWSLAANYGYTF
TRBD1 | TRBJ1-1 | TRBV27 | CASSLQSPRGQAFF
. | TRBJ2-1 | TRBV28 | CASSPLADSYNEQFF
TRBD1 | TRBJ1-1 | TRBV9 | CASSVEGQPNTEAFF
. | TRBJ1-2 | TRBV13 | CASSLDPGTSYGYTF
. | TRBJ2-2 | TRBV4-1 | CASSQDLGGELFF
TRBD1 | TRBJ1-4 | TRBV9 | CASSLLGTAPEKLFF
TRBD1 | TRBJ1-5 | TRBV19 | CASSEQGAYQPQHF
. | TRBJ1-5 | TRBV5-6 | CASSFRQEFNQPQHF
. | TRBJ1-1 | TRBV7-6 | CASSLAGMNTEAFF
. | TRBJ1-1 | TRBV27 | CASSLSGQPGYTEAFF
. | TRBJ2-7 | TRBV7-2 | CASSPSMTIYEQYF
. | TRBJ1-2 | TRBV4-3 | CASSQEGRGTDGYTF
. | TRBJ2-5 | TRBV27 | CASSLIGQSQTQYF
TRBD1 | TRBJ2-7 | TRBV5-6 | CASSSRDSPYEQYF
. | TRBJ2-3 | TRBV29-1 | CSVEDVGETSTDTQYF
. | TRBJ1-6 | TRBV13 | CASSLEGSPLHF
TRBD1 | TRBJ1-6 | TRBV5-4 | CASSSEGQFSPLHF
. | TRBJ2-5 | TRBV4-1 | CASSALEGLERGQYF
. | TRBJ1-3 | TRBV7-9 | CASSRRTDLSGNTIYF
. | TRBJ1-1 | TRBV29-1 | CSAVGPSGGAAFF
. | TRBJ1-3 | TRBV18 | CASSRGDGNTIYF
. | TRBJ2-2 | TRBV7-6 | CASTPGGGGGELFF
. | TRBJ2-5 | TRBV5-1 | CASSFTSNRGGETQYF
. | TRBJ1-1 | TRBV6-5 | CASYQDTNTEAFF
TRBD1 | TRBJ1-4 | TRBV10-3 | CAISGGQINEKLFF
. | TRBJ2-7 | TRBV6-6 | CASSYTLGGEMDEQYF
. | . | TRBV27 | CASSLSRGYEQYF
. | TRBJ2-6 | TRBV15 | CATVDGVSSGANVLTF
. | TRBJ1-6 | TRBV9 | CASSAGQSSYNSPLHF
TRBD1 | TRBJ2-3 | TRBV4-1 | CASSIDRGATDTQYF
TRBD1 | TRBJ1-2 | TRBV30 | CAWTPGTVGGYTF
TRBD1 | TRBJ1-6 | TRBV28 | CASSWTGLGSPLHF
TRBD2 | TRBJ2-3 | TRBV6-4 | CASSDSGGATDTQYF
. | TRBJ2-3 | TRBV6-4 | CASSDRGASTDTQYF